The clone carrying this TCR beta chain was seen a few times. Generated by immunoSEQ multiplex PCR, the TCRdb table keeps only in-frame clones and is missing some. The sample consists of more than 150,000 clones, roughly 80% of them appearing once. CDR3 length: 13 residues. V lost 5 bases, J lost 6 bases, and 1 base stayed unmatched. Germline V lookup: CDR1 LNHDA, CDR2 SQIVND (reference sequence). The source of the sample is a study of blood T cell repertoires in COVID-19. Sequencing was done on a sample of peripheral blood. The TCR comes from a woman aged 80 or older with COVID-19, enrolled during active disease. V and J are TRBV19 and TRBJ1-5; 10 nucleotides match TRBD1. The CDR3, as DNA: TGTGCCAGTAGTGGACAGGGGGGTCAGCCCCAGCATTTT. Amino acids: CASSGQGGQPQHF.